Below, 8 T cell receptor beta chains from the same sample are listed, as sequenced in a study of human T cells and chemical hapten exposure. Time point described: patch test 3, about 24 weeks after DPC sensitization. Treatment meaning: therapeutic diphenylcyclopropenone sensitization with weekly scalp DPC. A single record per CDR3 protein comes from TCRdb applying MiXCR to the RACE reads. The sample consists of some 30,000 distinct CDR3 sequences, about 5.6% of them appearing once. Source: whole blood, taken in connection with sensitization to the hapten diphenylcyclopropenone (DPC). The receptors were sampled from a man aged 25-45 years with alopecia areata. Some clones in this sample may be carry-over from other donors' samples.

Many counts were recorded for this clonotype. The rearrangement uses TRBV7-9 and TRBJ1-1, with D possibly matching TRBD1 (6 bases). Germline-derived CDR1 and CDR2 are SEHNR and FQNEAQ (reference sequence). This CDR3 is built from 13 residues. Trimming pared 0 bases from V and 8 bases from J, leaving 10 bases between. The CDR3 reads CASSLAAGTEAFF. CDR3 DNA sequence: TGTGCCAGCAGCTTAGCGGCAGGGACAGAAGCTTTCTTT. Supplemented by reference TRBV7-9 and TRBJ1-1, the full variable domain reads DTGVSQNPRHKITKRGQNVTFRCDPISEHNRLYWYRQTLGQGPEFLTYFQNEAQLEKSRLLSDRFSAERPKGSFSTLEIQRTEQGDSAMYLCASSLAAGTEAFFGQGTRLTVV.

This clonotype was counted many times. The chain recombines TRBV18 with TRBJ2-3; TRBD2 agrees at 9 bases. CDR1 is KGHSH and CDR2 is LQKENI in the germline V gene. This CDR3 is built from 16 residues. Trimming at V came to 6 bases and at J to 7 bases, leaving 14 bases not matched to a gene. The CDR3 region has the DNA TGTGCCAGCTCGGAAGGGACTAGCTTTCTGATCCATACGCAGTATTTT. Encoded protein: CASSEGTSFLIHTQYF.

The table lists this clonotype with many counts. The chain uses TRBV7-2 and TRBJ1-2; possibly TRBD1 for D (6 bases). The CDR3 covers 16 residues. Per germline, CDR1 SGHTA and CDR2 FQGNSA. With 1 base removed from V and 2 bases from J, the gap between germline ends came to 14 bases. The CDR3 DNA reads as TGTGCCAGCAGCTTAGAGGTCGGGGGGCCCAACTATGGCTACACCTTC. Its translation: CASSLEVGGPNYGYTF.

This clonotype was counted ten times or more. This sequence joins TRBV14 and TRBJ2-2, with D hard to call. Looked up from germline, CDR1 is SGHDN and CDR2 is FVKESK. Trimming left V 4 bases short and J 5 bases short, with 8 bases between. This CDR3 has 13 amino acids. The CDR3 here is CASSPFGTGELFF. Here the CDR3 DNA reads TGTGCCAGCAGCCCCTTTGGAACCGGGGAGCTGTTTTTT.

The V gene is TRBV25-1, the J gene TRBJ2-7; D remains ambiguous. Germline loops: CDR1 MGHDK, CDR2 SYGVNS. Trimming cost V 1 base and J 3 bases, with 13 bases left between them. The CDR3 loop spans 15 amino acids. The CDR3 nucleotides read TGTGCCAGCAGTGAATTAGGTTTCGACGGCTACGAGCAGTACTTC. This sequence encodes CASSELGFDGYEQYF.

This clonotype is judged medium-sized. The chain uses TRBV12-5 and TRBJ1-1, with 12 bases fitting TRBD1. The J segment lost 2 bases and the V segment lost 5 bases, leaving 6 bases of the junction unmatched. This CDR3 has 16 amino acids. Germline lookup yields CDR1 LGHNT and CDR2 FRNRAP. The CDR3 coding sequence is TGTGCTAGTGGTGCCGGGACAGGGGGCCCTAACACTGAAGCTTTCTTT. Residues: CASGAGTGGPNTEAFF. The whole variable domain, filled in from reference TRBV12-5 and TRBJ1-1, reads DARVTQTPRHKVTEMGQEVTMRCQPILGHNTVFWYRQTMMQGLELLAYFRNRAPLDDSGMPKDRFSAEMPDATLATLKIQPSEPRDSAVYFCASGAGTGGPNTEAFFGQGTRLTVV.

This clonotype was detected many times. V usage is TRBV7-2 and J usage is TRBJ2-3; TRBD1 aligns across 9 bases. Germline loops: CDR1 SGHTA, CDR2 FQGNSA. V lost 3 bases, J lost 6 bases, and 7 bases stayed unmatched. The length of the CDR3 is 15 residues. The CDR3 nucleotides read TGTGCCAGCAGCTTTCAACAGGGGGCAGGGGATACGCAGTATTTT. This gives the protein CASSFQQGAGDTQYF.

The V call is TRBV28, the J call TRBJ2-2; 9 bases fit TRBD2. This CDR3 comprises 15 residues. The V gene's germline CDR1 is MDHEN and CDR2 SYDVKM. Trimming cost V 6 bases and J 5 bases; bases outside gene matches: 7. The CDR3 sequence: CASSLSGSGTGELFF. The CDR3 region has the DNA TGTGCCAGCAGCCTTAGCGGGAGTGGTACCGGGGAGCTGTTTTTT. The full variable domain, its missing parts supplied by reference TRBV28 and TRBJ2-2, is DVKVTQSSRYLVKRTGEKVFLECVQDMDHENMFWYRQDPGLGLRLIYFSYDVKMKEKGDIPEGYSVSREKKERFSLILESASTNQTSMYLCASSLSGSGTGELFFGEGSRLTVL.